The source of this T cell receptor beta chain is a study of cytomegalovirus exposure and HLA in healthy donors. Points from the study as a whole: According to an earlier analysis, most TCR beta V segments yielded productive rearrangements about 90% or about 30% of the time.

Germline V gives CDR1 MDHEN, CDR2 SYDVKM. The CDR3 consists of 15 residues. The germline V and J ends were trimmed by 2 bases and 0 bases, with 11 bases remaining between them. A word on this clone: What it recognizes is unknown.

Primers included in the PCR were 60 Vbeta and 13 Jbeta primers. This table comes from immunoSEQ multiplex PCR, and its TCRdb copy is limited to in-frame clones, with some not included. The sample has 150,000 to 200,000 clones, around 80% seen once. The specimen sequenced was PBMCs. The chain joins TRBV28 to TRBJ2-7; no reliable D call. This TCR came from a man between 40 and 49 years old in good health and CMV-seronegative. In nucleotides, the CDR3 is TGTGCCAGCAGTTTAGATGGCTCCCTCTCCTACGAGCAGTACTTC. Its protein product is CASSLDGSLSYEQYF.